This TCR beta chain was captured in a study of T cell repertoires in cytomegalovirus infection. Study summary: CMV infection together with matching HLA type was indicated by public TCR beta signatures. Findings and limits, study-wide: There were HLA-C-restricted CMV-specific TCR beta clonotypes dominating the ex vivo response. CMV carriers having the relevant HLA were flagged by cumulative public TCR beta family frequency.

Germline CDR1 and CDR2: SNHLY and FYNNEI. CDR3 length: 17 amino acids. With 4 bases clipped from V and 5 bases from J, the junction kept 15 bases outside the gene matches. This clonotype was detected only a few times. Antigen unknown. Each CDR3 protein is one row after TCRdb ran MiXCR on the reads. The table lists some 390,000 distinct CDR3 sequences, roughly 18% of them singletons. The origin of this receptor is a human donor in good health (CMV status not recorded). Some clones in this sample may be carry-over from other donors' samples. V and J are TRBV2 and TRBJ2-3; 7 nucleotides line up with TRBD2. The sample was PBMCs. As DNA, the CDR3 is TGTGCCAGCAGTGCCCTTGACGTGGGGGGGGGAGGAGATACGCAGTATTTT. Encoded protein: CASSALDVGGGGDTQYF.